Each of the 3 T cell receptor beta chains below was sequenced from the same sample in a study of T-cell memory formation after mild COVID-19. TCRdb analysed the 5' RACE reads with MiXCR anew, one entry per CDR3 protein. Among some 250,000 distinct CDR3 sequences, 15% to 20% were seen once, and the ten largest hold more than 20%. Input material: PBMCs or a T cell subset sorted from them (not recorded which). The receptors were sampled from a man younger than 30 who had mild COVID-19 (a few samples of this study predate the infection). Cell type and time point are not known.

V and J are TRBV7-9 and TRBJ2-1; tentatively, D is TRBD1 or TRBD2 (6 bases each). Germline V CDR1 and CDR2: SEHNR, FQNEAQ (reference sequence). Trimming cost V 5 bases and J 6 bases, with 11 bases left between them. This CDR3 region has 13 residues. In nucleotides, the CDR3 is TGTGCCAGCAGCGACCGGGGGCCCAATGAGCAGTTCTTC. Its translation is CASSDRGPNEQFF.

This clonotype has a count of ten or more. V is TRBV27 and J is TRBJ1-6; maybe TRBD1 (5 bases). V was trimmed by 5 bases and J by 13 bases, leaving 15 bases between them. This CDR3 comprises 13 residues. Germline V CDR1 and CDR2: MNHEY, SMNVEV (reference sequence). The CDR3 here is CASSQGGVTPLHF. The CDR3 nucleotides are TGTGCCAGCAGTCAGGGTGGGGTTACGCCCCTCCACTTT.

The chain links TRBV3-1 to TRBJ1-1; 9 bases map to TRBD1. This CDR3 has 17 residues. The V gene's germline CDR1 is LGHDT and CDR2 YNNKEL (reference sequence). Trimming at V came to 4 bases and at J to 4 bases, leaving 13 bases not matched to a gene. The DNA for the CDR3 is TGTGCCAGCAGCCGGAAGAGGACAGGGGTCGGGGCCACTGAAGCTTTCTTT. This sequence encodes CASSRKRTGVGATEAFF.